This is a list of T cell receptor beta chains from one sample in a study of neurological immune-mediated disorders. Each CDR3 protein is one row after TCRdb ran MiXCR on the 5' RACE reads. The sample yields about 60,000 distinct CDR3 sequences, roughly 9.7% seen once. Sequencing was carried out using PBMCs. These receptors were taken from a man aged 25-40 years in good health. The CDR3 runs from the conserved cysteine through the conserved F or W. A D gene is named only where the DNA matches it firmly. The listing skips clone size in some rows; elsewhere it reads once, few, many or a size class.

D: .
V: TRBV5-1
size: many
J: TRBJ2-7
CDR3: CASSLAGVPYEQYF
DNA: TGCGCCAGCAGCTTGGCGGGGGTGCCCTACGAGCAGTACTTC

D: .
V: TRBV6-2/TRBV6-3
size: many
J: TRBJ2-1
CDR3: CASSYSRTLYDSYTNEQFF
DNA: TGTGCCAGCAGTTACTCTCGGACTCTTTACGACTCTTACACCAATGAGCAGTTCTTC

D: .
V: TRBV5-1
size: many
J: TRBJ1-1
CDR3: CASSFSGKNTEAFF
DNA: TGCGCCAGCAGCTTTAGCGGTAAGAACACTGAAGCTTTCTTT

D: .
V: TRBV20-1
size: many
J: TRBJ2-7
CDR3: CSPGQERFPYEQYF
DNA: TGCAGTCCAGGGCAGGAGCGTTTCCCCTACGAGCAGTACTTC

D: TRBD2
V: TRBV7-2
size: many
J: TRBJ2-1
CDR3: CASTLAGAAYNEQFF
DNA: TGTGCCAGCACCTTAGCGGGAGCTGCCTACAATGAGCAGTTCTTC

D: TRBD1
V: TRBV27
size: many
J: TRBJ1-5
CDR3: CASSLTGGNQPQHF
DNA: TGTGCCAGCAGCCTGACAGGGGGCAATCAGCCCCAGCATTTT

D: .
V: TRBV11-2
size: medium-sized
J: TRBJ2-3
CDR3: CASSSDMTDTQYF
DNA: TGTGCCAGCAGCTCAGACATGACAGATACGCAGTATTTT

D: TRBD1
V: TRBV20-1
size: many
J: TRBJ1-5
CDR3: CSASVPGQGAESNQPQHF
DNA: TGCAGTGCTAGTGTTCCGGGACAGGGGGCCGAGAGCAATCAGCCCCAGCATTTT

D: .
V: TRBV10-3
size: few
J: TRBJ2-7
CDR3: CAISGSGASSYEQYF
DNA: TGTGCCATCAGTGGGTCAGGGGCCAGCTCCTACGAGCAGTACTTC

D: .
V: TRBV12-3/TRBV12-4
size: many
J: TRBJ1-4
CDR3: CASTLLDGEKLFF
DNA: TGTGCCAGCACCCTCCTCGATGGTGAAAAACTGTTTTTT

D: TRBD2
V: TRBV5-1
size: many
J: TRBJ2-1
CDR3: CASSQLAGGRYNEQFF
DNA: TGCGCCAGCAGCCAACTAGCGGGAGGTCGCTACAATGAGCAGTTCTTC

D: .
V: TRBV18
size: few
J: TRBJ1-5
CDR3: CASSRIQNQPQHF
DNA: TGTGCCAGCTCACGAATACAGAATCAGCCCCAGCATTTT

D: .
V: TRBV12-3/TRBV12-4
size: medium-sized
J: TRBJ1-2
CDR3: CASSLTGRPGYTF
DNA: TGTGCCAGCAGCTTAACTGGACGGCCTGGCTACACCTTC

D: .
V: TRBV7-2
size: few
J: TRBJ2-1
CDR3: CASSLGGHLNEQFF
DNA: TGTGCCAGCAGCTTAGGAGGCCACCTCAATGAGCAGTTCTTC

D: .
V: TRBV5-1
size: many
J: TRBJ2-1
CDR3: CASSLVGKPRDEQFF
DNA: TGCGCCAGCAGCTTGGTTGGGAAACCGAGGGATGAGCAGTTCTTC

D: TRBD1
V: TRBV5-1
size: many
J: TRBJ2-7
CDR3: CASSLRTGGAPYEQYF
DNA: TGCGCCAGCAGCTTGCGGACAGGGGGCGCCCCCTACGAGCAGTACTTC

D: TRBD2
V: TRBV5-1
size: many
J: TRBJ2-2
CDR3: CASKGLAGVVTGELFF
DNA: TGCGCCAGCAAAGGACTAGCGGGAGTGGTAACCGGGGAGCTGTTTTTT

D: TRBD1
V: TRBV20-1
size: many
J: TRBJ2-1
CDR3: CSATTVIQGPSEQFF
DNA: TGCAGTGCTACAACGGTGATACAGGGGCCTAGTGAGCAGTTCTTC

D: .
V: TRBV7-9
size: many
J: TRBJ2-5
CDR3: CASSSPRSYQETQYF
DNA: TGTGCCAGCAGTTCCCCCCGGAGCTACCAAGAGACCCAGTACTTC

D: .
V: TRBV2
size: few
J: TRBJ2-5
CDR3: CASSEAHEETQYF
DNA: TGTGCCAGCAGTGAAGCGCACGAGGAGACCCAGTACTTC

D: .
V: TRBV5-1
size: many
J: TRBJ2-2
CDR3: CASSPREDSLSRELFF
DNA: TGCGCCAGCAGCCCCAGGGAAGATAGTCTATCCAGGGAGCTGTTTTTT

D: .
V: TRBV7-2
size: many
J: TRBJ2-3
CDR3: CASSLGGNTDTQYF
DNA: TGTGCCAGCAGCTTAGGGGGAAACACAGATACGCAGTATTTT

D: TRBD1
V: TRBV5-6
size: many
J: TRBJ1-2
CDR3: CASSTRDRAEANYGYTF
DNA: TGTGCCAGCAGCACGCGGGACAGGGCCGAAGCTAACTATGGCTACACCTTC

D: .
V: TRBV7-3
size: many
J: TRBJ1-1
CDR3: CASSFDSPGSTEAFF
DNA: TGTGCCAGCAGCTTCGACTCCCCGGGAAGCACTGAAGCTTTCTTT

D: TRBD1
V: TRBV5-1
size: many
J: TRBJ1-3
CDR3: CASSLLGQGNSGNTIYF
DNA: TGCGCCAGCAGCTTGTTGGGACAGGGGAACTCTGGAAACACCATATATTTT

D: TRBD2
V: TRBV12-3/TRBV12-4
size: many
J: TRBJ2-7
CDR3: CASSSMMASGSYEQYF
DNA: TGTGCCAGCAGTTCCATGATGGCCAGCGGGAGCTACGAGCAGTACTTC

D: TRBD2
V: TRBV27
size: many
J: TRBJ2-1
CDR3: CASRASGSSYNEQFF
DNA: TGTGCCAGCAGAGCTAGCGGTTCCTCCTACAATGAGCAGTTCTTC

D: TRBD1
V: TRBV27
size: many
J: TRBJ2-3
CDR3: CASSFIGTGGTDTQYF
DNA: TGTGCCAGCAGTTTTATCGGGACAGGGGGAACAGATACGCAGTATTTT

D: TRBD1
V: TRBV28
size: many
J: TRBJ2-7
CDR3: CASSRDRALPEQYF
DNA: TGTGCCAGCAGCCGGGACAGGGCTTTGCCCGAGCAGTACTTC

D: .
V: TRBV27
size: .
J: TRBJ2-1
CDR3: CASSLGGGDSYNEQFF
DNA: TGTGCCAGCAGCCTCGGAGGGGGGGATTCCTACAATGAGCAGTTCTTC

D: .
V: TRBV27
size: many
J: TRBJ2-7
CDR3: CASSPLAQTYEQYF
DNA: TGTGCCAGCAGTCCCCTGGCTCAAACCTACGAGCAGTACTTC

D: .
V: TRBV5-5
size: many
J: TRBJ1-2
CDR3: CASSLYGVLYGYTF
DNA: TGTGCCAGCAGCTTGTACGGTGTACTCTATGGCTACACCTTC

D: TRBD2
V: TRBV20-1
size: many
J: TRBJ2-3
CDR3: CSVPGSGGAEGGTDTQYF
DNA: TGCAGTGTTCCAGGTAGCGGGGGGGCCGAGGGTGGCACAGATACGCAGTATTTT

D: TRBD2
V: TRBV7-9
size: many
J: TRBJ2-7
CDR3: CASSSSTSGIYEQYF
DNA: TGTGCCAGCAGCTCGTCGACTAGCGGGATCTACGAGCAGTACTTC